One TCR beta chain is described in this entry. What this receptor recognizes is not known. One base away there is no much larger clone; base qualities are not given. These data originate in a study of PD-1 blockade in classical Hodgkin lymphoma (dated by TCRdb to the early 2020s). General notes on the study: Nivolumab dosing was 3 mg/kg intravenously every 2 weeks, continuing until either disease progression or unacceptable toxicity. A peripheral blood immune signature of response to PD-1 blockade in classical Hodgkin lymphoma was defined using TCR beta sequencing and CyTOF.

Genomic DNA was isolated using the Qiagen DNeasy kit from unsorted PBMCs as well as from negatively selected CD4+ and CD8+ fractions. TCR beta CDR3 regions were amplified by immunoSEQ multiplex PCR using primers annealing to V and J segments. Amplification bias was minimized using a synthetic immune receptor repertoire, and residual bias was removed computationally after sequencing. Regarding the original processing steps: Custom Python scripts were used to quantify repertoire diversity as the Shannon entropy index. The unsorted, CD4+ and CD8+ repertoires were each analyzed separately, with the exception of combined analyses, where CD4+ and CD8+ sequences were merged in silico. A clone counted as expanded when the clone's frequency after treatment rose at least 2-fold relative to C1D1, and clones undetected at baseline were given a pseudocount of 0.5. Singleton clones were defined as clones with 0 or 1 copy at C1D1, and non-singleton clones were defined as clones with 2 or more copies. Clones expanded in unsorted samples were labelled as CD4+, CD8+ or unknown by matching protein sequences in sorted samples from the same patient. Diversity changes from C1D1 to C4D1 were tested in paired samples using Wilcoxon tests. What TCRdb holds here is the immuneACCESS table cut down to in-frame rearrangements. Part of the clones is not present; checked against another copy, under half of the missing clones reflect an unresolved V gene, and the others are unexplained. Clone size and the V and J calls come from that table; the DNA yielded D and trimming. The table for this sample lists some 43,000 clones; 85% to 90% of them were counted only once. 5.5% of the sample rests with the top ten.

Overall study results and their limits: Trial patients with a complete response had baseline diversity similar to that of newly diagnosed patients, while partial responders and progressors had significantly lower diversity. Baseline TCR diversity was reported as lower in newly diagnosed patients than in healthy donors, and lower still in relapsed/refractory patients. A significant rise by C4D1 was seen in CD4+ but not CD8+ TCR diversity (p=0.0027 vs p=0.16), with the rise being most apparent in complete responders (p=0.02). The study was restricted to a single clinical trial cohort, and the causes of repertoire differences, possibly disease activity or prior therapy, were left undefined. Lower diversity was seen in patients whose nivolumab began less than 1 year after ASCT, and these patients were left out of later analyses so that immune reconstitution would not confound the results.

V is pared back by 6 bases and J by 5 bases, with 10 bases lying between the germline termini. The CDR3 has 13 amino acids, counting the end cysteine and phenylalanine. Only the CDR3 part of the read is kept: 39 bases, read in frame from the first base. The germline V gene (reference sequence) sets CDR1 to WNHNN and CDR2 to SYGVQD. Interpreted using the paper, the time point label stands for: cycle 2 day 1 (C2D1) of nivolumab. Every trial patient had relapsed following autologous stem cell transplantation, and prior brentuximab vedotin exposure was what differed among cohorts A, B and C. The trial cohort comprised roughly 50 patients with relapsed/refractory classical Hodgkin lymphoma whose best overall responses were complete response, partial response or progressive disease. In the multi-cohort phase II CheckMate 205 trial, trial patients received single-agent nivolumab. An independent review committee assessed best overall response by applying the 2007 International Working Group response criteria. Trial PBMCs were collected immediately before nivolumab initiation (C1D1) and during therapy at cycle 2 day 1 and cycle 4 day 1. Peripheral blood was collected in 8 mL Vacutainer Cell Preparation Tubes, from which PBMCs were isolated by centrifugation and then cryopreserved.

The sample here was peripheral blood mononuclear cells (PBMCs), taken before the second cycle of nivolumab. This sequence originates from a human donor with classical Hodgkin lymphoma. The chain employs TRBV10-1 and TRBJ2-2; too little of a D gene remains to name it. The CDR3 region reads CASSLSGTGELFF. The nucleotide sequence is TGCGCCAGCAGCCTTAGTGGGACCGGGGAGCTGTTTTTT.